The 29 T cell receptor beta chains given below trace back to one sample, sequenced in a study of early T cells in non-severe SARS-CoV-2 infection. One entry per CDR3 protein, called by TCRdb with MiXCR from the 5' RACE reads. The sample has under 65,000 distinct CDR3 sequences, 10% to 15% seen once. The sequencing sample was made of whole blood. The receptor set was obtained from an adult who was a healthcare worker with PCR-confirmed SARS-CoV-2 infection or an uninfected control (not recorded which).

The chain joins TRBV5-1 to TRBJ2-1; TRBD1 is a possible D gene (6 bases). This CDR3 region has 13 residues. Trimming cost V 3 bases and J 7 bases, with 11 bases left between them. Germline CDR1 SGHRS, CDR2 YFSETQ. The CDR3 DNA follows: TGCGCCAGCAGCTGGGGGCGATCGAATGAGCAGTTCTTC. It translates to CASSWGRSNEQFF.

The chain couples TRBV9 to TRBJ2-2; D remains ambiguous. Germline V gene data show CDR1 as SGDLS and CDR2 as YYNGEE. This CDR3 region has 16 residues. Trimming cost V 4 bases and J 4 bases, with 17 bases left between them. The CDR3 region has the DNA TGTGCCAGCAGCCCTTCTTTCATAGGTAGCACCGGGGAGCTGTTTTTT. Encoded protein: CASSPSFIGSTGELFF.

A word on this clonotype: Compared with germline, one end of the junction differs, possibly owing to a read error. The V gene is TRBV28, the J gene TRBJ1-1; TRBD1 matches at 8 bases. Germline CDR1 MDHEN, CDR2 SYDVKM. The CDR3 totals 14 residues. CDR3 sequence: CVSSLTGGPTEAFF. Here the CDR3 DNA reads TGTGTCAGCAGCCTCACAGGGGGACCCACTGAAGCTTTCTTT.

The chain joins TRBV28 to TRBJ2-1; 7 positions agree with TRBD2. Trimming removed 8 bases from V and 9 bases from J; junction bases left unmatched: 10. Germline V gives CDR1 MDHEN, CDR2 SYDVKM. This CDR3 has 13 amino acids. CDR3 DNA: TGTGCCAGCGGGACTACCGGAAGAGGTGAGCAGTTCTTC. This gives the protein CASGTTGRGEQFF.

This clonotype turned up a few times. The chain couples TRBV29-1 to TRBJ1-2; the match to TRBD1 covers 9 bases. This CDR3 has 13 residues. From germline, CDR1 is SQVTM and CDR2 ANQGSEA. Germline trimming cut 6 bases from V and 2 bases from J; bases unmatched to any gene: 4. DNA for the CDR3: TGCAGCGTGATGGGACAGGGCAACTATGGCTACACCTTC. Translation: CSVMGQGNYGYTF.

In its sample, this clonotype was seen many times. The chain is built from TRBV29-1 and TRBJ1-2; weak D call: TRBD1 (5 bases). V was cut by 0 bases and J by 7 bases, with 9 bases left in between. The CDR3 totals 12 residues. Per the germline V gene, CDR1 is SQVTM and CDR2 is ANQGSEA. CDR3 loop: CSVEDPGPGYTF. The CDR3 coding sequence is TGCAGCGTTGAAGATCCGGGACCTGGCTACACCTTC.

This clonotype was seen at least ten times. The rearrangement uses TRBV28 and TRBJ2-5, with a possible D match to TRBD2 (6 bases). CDR1 and CDR2 from the germline V gene are MDHEN and SYDVKM. The CDR3 loop spans 13 amino acids. The V gene lost 5 bases and the J gene lost 2 bases, with 9 bases spanning the gap. The CDR3 DNA reads as TGTGCCAGCAGTAGGAGGGAGCAAGAGACCCAGTACTTC. Amino acids: CASSRREQETQYF.

This clonotype was picked up many times. The rearrangement links TRBV29-1 to TRBJ2-7; tentative D call: TRBD2 (6 bases). Germline V gene sequence: CDR1 SQVTM, CDR2 ANQGSEA. V dropped 5 bases and J dropped 6 bases, with 11 bases sitting between them. This CDR3 has 11 residues. The CDR3 loop reads CSVQKGGEQYF. Written as DNA, the CDR3 is TGCAGCGTTCAAAAGGGAGGCGAGCAGTACTTC.

A few counts support this clonotype. The chain links TRBV3-1 to TRBJ2-7; 9 positions match TRBD2. V was pared by 1 base and J by 6 bases, with 7 bases of the junction left unmatched. There are 15 residues in the CDR3. CDR1 LGHDT and CDR2 YNNKEL come from the germline V gene (reference sequence). The CDR3 DNA sequence: TGTGCCAGCAGCCAAGTGGCTAGCGGGATCTCCGAGCAGTACTTC. It codes for CASSQVASGISEQYF.

The chain is built from TRBV11-2 and TRBJ1-2; TRBD1 agrees at 9 bases. The CDR3 runs 15 residues. V lost 5 bases to trimming and J lost 8 bases; unmatched junction nucleotides: 12. CDR1 and CDR2 from the germline V gene are SGHAT and FQNNGV. The CDR3 sequence: CASSPTGTGRRGYTF. The CDR3 nucleotides read TGTGCCAGCAGCCCCACCGGGACAGGGAGGAGAGGCTACACCTTC.

The chain uses TRBV4-2 and TRBJ2-2; TRBD1 aligns across 9 bases. There are 15 residues in the CDR3. The trim removed 3 bases at V and 4 bases at J, leaving 3 bases unmatched. Germline CDR1 is LGHNA and CDR2 is YNFKEQ. CDR3 DNA: TGTGCCAGCAGCCACACAGGGGGCGTCACCGGGGAGCTGTTTTTT. Translating it yields CASSHTGGVTGELFF.

The chain couples TRBV9 to TRBJ2-2, with TRBD1 as a possible D gene (5 bases). CDR3 size: 14 residues. Germline-derived CDR1 and CDR2 are SGDLS and YYNGEE. Trimming took off 1 base at V and 1 base at J, with 5 bases between the two ends. Here the CDR3 reads CASSVTGNTGELFF. CDR3 DNA: TGTGCCAGCAGCGTAACAGGGAACACCGGGGAGCTGTTTTTT.

Comments on this clonotype: A read error may account for a junction end that differs from germline. The V and J genes are TRBV20-1 and TRBJ2-3, with TRBD2 identical over 10 bases. CDR1 and CDR2 (germline): DFQATT, SNEGSKA (reference sequence). There are 18 residues in the CDR3. The CDR3 loop is CSALGRAGGPRTLDTQYF. The CDR3 DNA is TGCAGTGCTCTCGGCCGAGCGGGAGGGCCCCGCACGTTAGATACGCAATATTTT.

This chain uses TRBV5-4 with TRBJ2-7; no clear D. Trimming pared 4 bases from V and 2 bases from J, leaving 13 bases between. The CDR3 totals 14 residues. Germline V gives CDR1 SGHNT, CDR2 YYREEE (reference sequence). The CDR3 bases are TGTGCCAGCAGCACCCGGACGTTACCCTACGAGCAGTACTTC. This sequence encodes CASSTRTLPYEQYF.

This clonotype was detected ten times or more. This chain links TRBV20-1 with TRBJ2-5; TRBD2 is a possible D gene (6 bases). The length of the CDR3 is 12 residues. Deletions cut 0 bases from V and 5 bases from J, with 7 bases between. The V gene's germline CDR1 is DFQATT and CDR2 SNEGSKA (reference sequence). The CDR3 here is CSARDGSETQYF. The DNA for the CDR3 is TGCAGTGCTAGAGACGGGAGTGAGACCCAGTACTTC.

In its sample, this clonotype was seen many times. The rearrangement joins TRBV12-5 to TRBJ1-2; 10 nucleotides line up with TRBD1. Germline values: CDR1 LGHNT, CDR2 FRNRAP. CDR3 length: 15 amino acids. The V gene end was trimmed by 5 bases and the J gene end by 7 bases; junction bases not matched to a gene: 10. CDR3 residues: CASGHLGQGDGGYTF. In DNA, the CDR3 is TGTGCTAGTGGTCATCTCGGACAGGGGGACGGTGGCTACACCTTC.

In its sample, this clonotype was seen many times. An end of the junction does not agree with germline; a read error may underlie this. V gene TRBV5-4 combines with J gene TRBJ2-3, with a weak D call TRBD2 (5 bases). The CDR3 is 13 residues long. CDR1 and CDR2 from the germline V gene are SGHNT and YYREEE (reference sequence). This CDR3 reads CASSLGELDTQFF. The CDR3 nucleotides read TGTGCCAGCAGCTTGGGGGAGTTAGATACGCAGTTTTTT.

This clonotype turned up a few times. The J gene is TRBJ2-2, the V gene TRBV15; 8 bases match TRBD1. The CDR3 length is 15 residues. V shed 1 base, J shed 4 bases, and the junction held 2 bases outside the gene matches. CDR1 and CDR2 (germline): LNHNV, YYDKDF (reference sequence). CDR3 DNA sequence: TGTGCCACCAGCAGAGGGGACAGGCCCACCGGGGAGCTGTTTTTT. Encoded protein: CATSRGDRPTGELFF.

This clonotype was detected ten times or more. The rearrangement links TRBV29-1 to TRBJ2-7; the D is unclear. CDR1 is SQVTM and CDR2 is ANQGSEA in the germline V gene. This CDR3 contains 11 residues. The V end was cut by 2 bases, the J end by 7 bases, with 9 bases between. The CDR3 region has the DNA TGCAGCGTTGAACATCTCTATGAGCAGTACTTC. Amino acid sequence: CSVEHLYEQYF.

This clonotype was seen at least ten times. The CDR3 bases are TGTGCCACGATGACAGGGGGCTTTGATATTCGGAGTACGCAGTATTTT. This translates into CATMTGGFDIRSTQYF. This chain links TRBV25-1 with TRBJ2-3; 10 bases are a match to TRBD1. Trimming took 10 bases from V and 8 from J; bases not matched to a gene: 18. The germline V gene has CDR1 MGHDK and CDR2 SYGVNS. The CDR3 covers 16 residues.

This clonotype was seen many times. The chain combines TRBV7-8 with TRBJ2-3; perhaps TRBD1 as D (5 bases). CDR3 length equals 15 residues. The V gene's germline CDR1 is SGHVS and CDR2 FQNEAQ. V lost 3 bases to trimming and J lost 5 bases, with 15 bases between them. CDR3 nucleotides: TGTGCCAGCAGCTTTCCTGGACACTCGCTAGATACGCAGTATTTT. It specifies CASSFPGHSLDTQYF. The variable domain in full, completed from reference TRBV7-8 and TRBJ2-3, reads GAGVSQSPRYKVAKRGQDVALRCDPISGHVSLFWYQQALGQGPEFLTYFQNEAQLDKSGLPSDRFFAERPEGSVSTLKIQRTQQEDSAVYLCASSFPGHSLDTQYFGPGTRLTVL.

The sample holds many counts of this clonotype. One end of the junction is discordant with germline, which a read error may explain. CDR3 sequence (DNA): TGCGCCAGCAGCCTGTACTCCAACAATGAGCAGTTCTTC. Amino acid sequence: CASSLYSNNEQFF. The chain carries TRBV5-1 and TRBJ2-1; no clear D. In germline, CDR1 is SGHRS, CDR2 YFSETQ. The CDR3 sequence is 13 residues long.

The chain has TRBV6-5 and TRBJ2-1; TRBD1 matches at 9 bases. Germline V gene sequence: CDR1 MNHEY, CDR2 SVGAGI. V lost 8 bases, J lost 3 bases, and 5 bases stayed unmatched. The CDR3 extends over 14 amino acids. CDR3 residues: CASGPGQGYNEQFF. The CDR3 coding sequence is TGTGCCAGCGGGCCGGGACAGGGCTACAATGAGCAGTTCTTC.

This clonotype showed up just a few times. This chain links TRBV20-1 with TRBJ1-2, with D possibly matching TRBD1 (5 bases). The V and J ends lost 3 bases and 1 base respectively, with 6 bases between them. CDR1 is DFQATT and CDR2 is SNEGSKA in the germline V gene (reference sequence). The CDR3 extends over 12 amino acids. This CDR3 reads CSASDSNYGYTF. In DNA, the CDR3 is TGCAGTGCTAGTGACAGTAACTATGGCTACACCTTC.

Remarks on this clonotype: One end of the junction does not line up with germline, which may come from a read error. CDR3 DNA sequence: TGTGCCGGCAGCTTAGGGCCCGCCAGCACAGATACGCAGTATTTT. Translating it yields CAGSLGPASTDTQYF. The chain is built from TRBV11-2 and TRBJ2-3; D gene uncertain. This CDR3 has 15 amino acids. The germline CDR1 and CDR2 sequences are SGHAT and FQNNGV.

This clonotype was counted many times. This chain joins TRBV6-5 and TRBJ2-1; 7 bases line up with TRBD1. Trimming took 2 bases from V and 5 from J; bases not matched to a gene: 15. In germline, CDR1 is MNHEY, CDR2 SVGAGI. The CDR3 totals 18 residues. CDR3 residues: CASSYRPQGSIGNNEQFF. The CDR3 nucleotides read TGTGCCAGCAGTTACCGGCCACAGGGGTCGATAGGGAACAATGAGCAGTTCTTC.

The V call is TRBV7-2, the J call TRBJ1-1; the D gene is possibly TRBD1 (5 bases). The CDR3 consists of 12 residues. CDR1 is SGHTA, CDR2 FQGNSA, per germline. V lost 3 bases and J lost 6, with 8 bases in between. The CDR3 DNA reads TGTGCCAGCAGCTTCAGGGCATCTGAAGCTTTCTTT. Amino acid sequence: CASSFRASEAFF.

This clonotype has only a few counts. The rearrangement joins TRBV3-1 to TRBJ2-1; 12 nucleotides align to TRBD2. The CDR3 runs 15 residues. CDR1 LGHDT and CDR2 YNNKEL come from the germline V gene (reference sequence). V shed 0 bases, J shed 8 bases, and the junction held 2 bases outside the gene matches. Here the CDR3 DNA reads TGTGCCAGCAGCCAAGAACTAGCGGGAGGCGATGAGCAGTTCTTC. Translated: CASSQELAGGDEQFF.

The genes are TRBV21-1 and TRBJ2-7; no check of the table's D call, TRBD1, against the DNA was made. TRBV21-1 is given as a pseudogene. This CDR3 is 9 amino acids long. CDR3 DNA sequence: TGTGCCATGCGGGGCGGGCAGTACTTC. It encodes CAMRGGQYF.